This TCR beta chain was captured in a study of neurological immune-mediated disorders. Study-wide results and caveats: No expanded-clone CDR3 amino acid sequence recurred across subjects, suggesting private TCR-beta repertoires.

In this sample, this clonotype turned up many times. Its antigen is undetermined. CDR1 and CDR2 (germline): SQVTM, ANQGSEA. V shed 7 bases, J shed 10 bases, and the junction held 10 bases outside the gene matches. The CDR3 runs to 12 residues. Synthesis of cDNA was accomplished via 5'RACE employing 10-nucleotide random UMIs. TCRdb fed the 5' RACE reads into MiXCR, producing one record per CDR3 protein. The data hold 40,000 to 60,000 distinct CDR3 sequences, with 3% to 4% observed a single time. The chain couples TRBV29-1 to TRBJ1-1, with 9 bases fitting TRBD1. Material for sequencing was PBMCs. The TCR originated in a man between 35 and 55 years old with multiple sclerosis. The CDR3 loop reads CSATTGGWRAFF. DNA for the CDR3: TGCAGCGCCACGACAGGGGGTTGGCGAGCTTTCTTT.